Listed below are T cell receptor beta chains from one sample, sequenced in a study of blood T cells in healthy people across ages. One entry per CDR3 protein, called by TCRdb with MiXCR from the 5' RACE reads. This sample has some 900,000 distinct CDR3 sequences, with around 48% found just once. The sample was blood. The receptors were gathered from a young man in good health. CDR3s include the opening cysteine and the closing phenylalanine or tryptophan. A D gene is named only where the DNA matches it firmly. Size is omitted from some rows. Given values are once, few, many or a class for expanded clones.

clone size | D gene | J gene | V gene | CDR3 length | CDR3 DNA | CDR3 protein
few | TRBD2 | TRBJ2-3 | TRBV29-1 | 14 | TGCAGCGTTGACCGCGGGGGTAGCACAGATACGCAGTATTTT | CSVDRGGSTDTQYF
once | . | TRBJ2-2 | TRBV11-2 | 15 | TGTGCCAGCAGCCACTGGACAGCGAACACCGGGGAGCTGTTTTTT | CASSHWTANTGELFF
few | . | TRBJ2-1 | TRBV15 | 15 | TGTGCCACCAGCAGAGCGGTGGAAACCTACAATGAGCAGTTCTTC | CATSRAVETYNEQFF
few | TRBD2 | TRBJ2-1 | TRBV5-1 | 16 | TGCGCCAGCAGCTTGATCACTAGCGGGCGCTACAATGAGCAGTTCTTC | CASSLITSGRYNEQFF
. | . | TRBJ2-3 | TRBV28 | 14 | TGTGCCAGCAGTGCCCCTAGCAGCACAGATACGCAGTATTTT | CASSAPSSTDTQYF
. | . | TRBJ2-7 | TRBV5-1 | 15 | TGCGCCAGCGGCTTTTTGTACGGGAGCAACTACGAGCAGTACTTC | CASGFLYGSNYEQYF
. | . | TRBJ2-2 | TRBV25-1 | 16 | TGTGCCAGCAGTGAACCGGGGCTTTCCCCAACCGGGGAGCTGTTTTTT | CASSEPGLSPTGELFF
many | TRBD2 | TRBJ2-1 | TRBV3-1 | 14 | TGTGCCAGCAGCCAAAGCGGGATGTATAATGAGCAGTTCTTC | CASSQSGMYNEQFF
. | . | TRBJ2-7 | TRBV4-1 | 16 | TGCGTCAGCAGCCAAGTATCGGGGGCCGGTTCCTACGAGCAGTACTTC | CVSSQVSGAGSYEQYF
. | TRBD2 | TRBJ2-5 | TRBV10-3 | 14 | TGTGCCATCAGTGAGGGACTAGAATCAGAGACCCAGTACTTC | CAISEGLESETQYF
. | . | TRBJ1-5 | TRBV5-1 | 15 | TGCGCCAGCAGCTTGGGGGACATAGGCAATCAGCCCCAGCATTTT | CASSLGDIGNQPQHF
. | . | TRBJ1-6 | TRBV4-3 | 17 | TGCGCCAGCAGCCAAGATCGGACGAGCTCCTATAATTCACCCCTCCACTTT | CASSQDRTSSYNSPLHF
. | . | TRBJ2-5 | TRBV7-2 | 15 | TGTGCCAGCAGCGCTTACGAAGAGCCCATGGAGACCCAGTACTTC | CASSAYEEPMETQYF
. | . | TRBJ2-7 | TRBV27 | 15 | TGTGCCAGCAGTCCCCCAGGGGCCACCTACAATGAGCAGTACTTC | CASSPPGATYNEQYF
. | . | TRBJ1-2 | TRBV18 | 19 | TGTGCCAGCTCACCCCAGCGGATAAGCAGGGAAGGAGGGAACTATGGCTACACCTTC | CASSPQRISREGGNYGYTF
once | . | TRBJ1-1 | TRBV20-1 | 11 | TGCAGTGCTAGCCTTGGTCCTGAAGCTTTCTTT | CSASLGPEAFF
few | . | TRBJ2-1 | TRBV7-9 | 14 | TGTGCCAGCACCCTCCCGGGGTTTAACAATGAGCAGTTCTTC | CASTLPGFNNEQFF
. | . | TRBJ2-5 | TRBV3-1 | 13 | TGTGCCAGCAGCCAGGCCTCCCTGGAGACCCAGTACTTC | CASSQASLETQYF
. | TRBD1 | TRBJ2-1 | TRBV6-1 | 15 | TGTGCCAGCAGTGACCGTGGACAGGGGGCGGGTGAGCAGTTCTTC | CASSDRGQGAGEQFF
. | TRBD2 | TRBJ2-3 | TRBV28 | 20 | TGTGCCAGCAGTTTAAGGAGCCTAGCGGGGGGACCGTGGGGCACAGATACGCAGTATTTT | CASSLRSLAGGPWGTDTQYF
. | . | TRBJ1-5 | TRBV20-1 | 14 | TGCAGTGCTATTCAGGGAAGTTCTAATCAGCCCCAGCATTTT | CSAIQGSSNQPQHF
. | . | TRBJ1-5 | TRBV12-3/TRBV12-4 | 13 | TGTGCCAGCAGCTGGGGTGACAATCAGCCCCAGCATTTT | CASSWGDNQPQHF
few | . | TRBJ2-7 | TRBV29-1 | 14 | TGCAGCGTTTGCACGACAGGTACCTCCTACGAGCAGTACTTC | CSVCTTGTSYEQYF